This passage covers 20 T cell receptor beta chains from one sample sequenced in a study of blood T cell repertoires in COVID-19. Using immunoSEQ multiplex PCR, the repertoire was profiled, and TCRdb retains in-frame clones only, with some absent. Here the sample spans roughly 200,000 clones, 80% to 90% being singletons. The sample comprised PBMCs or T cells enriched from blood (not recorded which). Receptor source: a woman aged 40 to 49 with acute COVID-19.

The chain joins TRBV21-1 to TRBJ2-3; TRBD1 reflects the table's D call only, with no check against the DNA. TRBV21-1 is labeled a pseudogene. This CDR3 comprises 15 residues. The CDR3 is CASSKVYSSTDTQYF. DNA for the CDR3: TGTGCCAGCAGCAAAGTGTACAGTAGCACAGATACGCAGTATTTT.

CDR3 DNA: TGTGCCAGCTCCACCGGGGATAACTATGGCTACACCTTC. Amino acids: CASSTGDNYGYTF. The chain has TRBV18 and TRBJ1-2; D unresolved. The CDR3 covers 13 residues. With 6 bases removed from V and 1 base from J, the gap between germline ends came to 9 bases. The germline V gene encodes CDR1 KGHSH and CDR2 LQKENI.

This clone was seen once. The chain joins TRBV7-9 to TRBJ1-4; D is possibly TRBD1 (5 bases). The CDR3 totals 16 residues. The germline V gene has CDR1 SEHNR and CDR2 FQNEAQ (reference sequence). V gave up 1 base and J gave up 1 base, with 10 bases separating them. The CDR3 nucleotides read TGTGCCAGCAGCTTAGGTCTCAGGGAAACTAATGAAAAACTGTTTTTT. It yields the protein CASSLGLRETNEKLFF. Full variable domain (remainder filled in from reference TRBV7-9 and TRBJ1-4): DTGVSQNPRHKITKRGQNVTFRCDPISEHNRLYWYRQTLGQGPEFLTYFQNEAQLEKSRLLSDRFSAERPKGSFSTLEIQRTEQGDSAMYLCASSLGLRETNEKLFFGSGTQLSVL.

CDR3 nucleotides: TGTGCCAGCAGCTCCGGCGGGCAGCCCCAGCATTTT. This encodes CASSSGGQPQHF. This sequence joins TRBV5-5 and TRBJ1-5; D call uncertain. The CDR3 runs 12 residues. V lost 3 bases and J lost 7, with 8 bases in between. The V gene's germline CDR1 is SGHKS and CDR2 YYEKEE (reference sequence).

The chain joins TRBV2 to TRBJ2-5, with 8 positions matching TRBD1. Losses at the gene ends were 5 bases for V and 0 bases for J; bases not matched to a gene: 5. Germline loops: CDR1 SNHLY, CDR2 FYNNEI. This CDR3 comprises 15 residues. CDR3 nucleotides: TGTGCCAGCAGTTCAGACAGGGGAAACCAAGAGACCCAGTACTTC. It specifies CASSSDRGNQETQYF.

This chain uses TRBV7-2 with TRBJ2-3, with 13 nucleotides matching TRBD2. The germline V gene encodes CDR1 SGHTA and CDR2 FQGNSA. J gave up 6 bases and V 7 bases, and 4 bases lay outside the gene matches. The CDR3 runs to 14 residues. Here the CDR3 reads CASIATSGGDTQYF. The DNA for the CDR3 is TGTGCCAGCATCGCGACTAGCGGGGGGGATACGCAGTATTTT.

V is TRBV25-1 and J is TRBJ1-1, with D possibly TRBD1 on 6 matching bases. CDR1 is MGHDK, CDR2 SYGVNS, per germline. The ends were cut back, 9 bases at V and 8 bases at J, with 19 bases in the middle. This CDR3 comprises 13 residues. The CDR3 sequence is CASQTGSSREAFF. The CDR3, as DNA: TGTGCCAGTCAGACAGGAAGCTCCAGAGAAGCTTTCTTT. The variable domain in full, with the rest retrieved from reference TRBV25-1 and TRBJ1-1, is EADIYQTPRYLVIGTGKKITLECSQTMGHDKMYWYQQDPGMELHLIHYSYGVNSTEKGDLSSESTVSRIRTEHFPLTLESARPSHTSQYLCASQTGSSREAFFGQGTRLTVV.

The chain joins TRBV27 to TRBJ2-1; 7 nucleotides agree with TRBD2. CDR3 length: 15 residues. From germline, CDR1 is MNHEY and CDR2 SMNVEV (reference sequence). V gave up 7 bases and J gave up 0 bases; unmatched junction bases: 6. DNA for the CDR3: TGTGCCAGCACTCTAGCGGAATACTCCTACAATGAGCAGTTCTTC. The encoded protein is CASTLAEYSYNEQFF.

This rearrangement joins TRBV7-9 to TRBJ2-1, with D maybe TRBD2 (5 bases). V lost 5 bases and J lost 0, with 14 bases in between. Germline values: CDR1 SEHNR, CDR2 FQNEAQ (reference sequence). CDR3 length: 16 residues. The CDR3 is CASSQISGNSYNEQFF. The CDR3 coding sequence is TGTGCCAGCAGCCAGATCTCGGGGAACTCCTACAATGAGCAGTTCTTC.

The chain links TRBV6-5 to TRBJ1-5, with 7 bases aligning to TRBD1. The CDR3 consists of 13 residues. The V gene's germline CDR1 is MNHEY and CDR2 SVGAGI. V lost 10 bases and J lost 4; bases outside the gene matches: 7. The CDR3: CATDRVANQPQHF. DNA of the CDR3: TGTGCCACTGACAGGGTAGCGAATCAGCCCCAGCATTTT.

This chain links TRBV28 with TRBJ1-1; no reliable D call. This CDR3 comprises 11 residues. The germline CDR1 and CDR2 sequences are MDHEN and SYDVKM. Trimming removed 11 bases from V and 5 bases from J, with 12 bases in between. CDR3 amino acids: CAASYGTEAFF. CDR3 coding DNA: TGTGCCGCGTCATACGGGACTGAAGCTTTCTTT.

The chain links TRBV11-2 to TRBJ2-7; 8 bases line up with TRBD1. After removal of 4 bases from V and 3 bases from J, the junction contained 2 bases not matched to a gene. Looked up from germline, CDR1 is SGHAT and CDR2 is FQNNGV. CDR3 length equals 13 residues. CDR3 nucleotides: TGTGCCAGCAGCTCGGACAGGGTCTACGAGCAGTACTTC. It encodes CASSSDRVYEQYF.

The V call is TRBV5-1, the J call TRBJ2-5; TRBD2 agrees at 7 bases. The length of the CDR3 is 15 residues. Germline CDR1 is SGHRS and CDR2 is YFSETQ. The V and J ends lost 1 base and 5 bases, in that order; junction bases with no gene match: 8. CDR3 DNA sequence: TGCGCCAGCAGCTTGTATGCAGGGCGGGAGGAGACCCAGTACTTC. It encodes CASSLYAGREETQYF.

CDR3 coding DNA: TGTGCCAGCAGCTTAGCCGGCGGTTTGAACACTGAAGCTTTCTTT. Translated, it gives CASSLAGGLNTEAFF. This chain joins TRBV7-9 and TRBJ1-1; no definite D call. Germline loops: CDR1 SEHNR, CDR2 FQNEAQ (reference sequence). Trimming stripped 0 bases from V and 0 bases from J, with 8 bases between. This CDR3 contains 15 residues.

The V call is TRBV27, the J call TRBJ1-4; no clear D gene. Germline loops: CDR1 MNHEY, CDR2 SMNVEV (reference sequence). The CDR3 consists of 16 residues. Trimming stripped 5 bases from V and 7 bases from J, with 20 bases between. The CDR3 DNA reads TGTGCCAGCAGTCCAACCGGGTGGGTCAGAGGTGAAAAACTGTTTTTT. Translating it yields CASSPTGWVRGEKLFF. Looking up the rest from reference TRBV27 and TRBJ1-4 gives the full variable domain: EAQVTQNPRYLITVTGKKLTVTCSQNMNHEYMSWYRQDPGLGLRQIYYSMNVEVTDKGDVPEGYKVSRKEKRNFPLILESPSPNQTSLYFCASSPTGWVRGEKLFFGSGTQLSVL.

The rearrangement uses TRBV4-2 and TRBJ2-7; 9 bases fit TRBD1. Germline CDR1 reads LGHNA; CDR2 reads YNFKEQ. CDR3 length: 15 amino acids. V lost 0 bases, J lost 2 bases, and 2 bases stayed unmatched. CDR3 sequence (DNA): TGTGCCAGCAGCCAAGATGACAGGGGGACCTACGAGCAGTACTTC. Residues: CASSQDDRGTYEQYF.

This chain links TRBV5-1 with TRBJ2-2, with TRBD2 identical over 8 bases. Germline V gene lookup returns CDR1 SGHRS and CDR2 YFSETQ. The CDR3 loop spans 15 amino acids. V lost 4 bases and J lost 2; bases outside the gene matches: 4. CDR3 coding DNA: TGCGCCAGCAGCATCGTAGCGGGAAACACCGGGGAGCTGTTTTTT. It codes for CASSIVAGNTGELFF.

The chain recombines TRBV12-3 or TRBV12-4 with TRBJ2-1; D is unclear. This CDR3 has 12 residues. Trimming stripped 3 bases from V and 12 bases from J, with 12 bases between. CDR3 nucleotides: TGTGCCAGCAGTTTTAACAGCCGTCGGCAGTTCTTC. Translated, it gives CASSFNSRRQFF.

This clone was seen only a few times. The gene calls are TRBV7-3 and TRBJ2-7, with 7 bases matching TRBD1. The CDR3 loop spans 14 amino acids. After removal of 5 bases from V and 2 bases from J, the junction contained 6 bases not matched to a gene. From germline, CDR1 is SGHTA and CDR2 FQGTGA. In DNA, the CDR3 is TGTGCCAGCAGCGCTGACGACAGGGCCTACGAGCAGTACTTC. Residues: CASSADDRAYEQYF. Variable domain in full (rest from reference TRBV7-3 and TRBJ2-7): GAGVSQTPSNKVTEKGKYVELRCDPISGHTALYWYRQSLGQGPEFLIYFQGTGAADDSGLPNDRFFAVRPEGSVSTLKIQRTERGDSAVYLCASSADDRAYEQYFGPGTRLTVT.

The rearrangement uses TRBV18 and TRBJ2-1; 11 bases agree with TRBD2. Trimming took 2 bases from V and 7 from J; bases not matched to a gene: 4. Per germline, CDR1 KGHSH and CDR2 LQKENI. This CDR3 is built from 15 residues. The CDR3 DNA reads TGTGCCAGCTCACCAACGACTAGCGGGGTAAATGAGCAGTTCTTC. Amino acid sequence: CASSPTTSGVNEQFF.